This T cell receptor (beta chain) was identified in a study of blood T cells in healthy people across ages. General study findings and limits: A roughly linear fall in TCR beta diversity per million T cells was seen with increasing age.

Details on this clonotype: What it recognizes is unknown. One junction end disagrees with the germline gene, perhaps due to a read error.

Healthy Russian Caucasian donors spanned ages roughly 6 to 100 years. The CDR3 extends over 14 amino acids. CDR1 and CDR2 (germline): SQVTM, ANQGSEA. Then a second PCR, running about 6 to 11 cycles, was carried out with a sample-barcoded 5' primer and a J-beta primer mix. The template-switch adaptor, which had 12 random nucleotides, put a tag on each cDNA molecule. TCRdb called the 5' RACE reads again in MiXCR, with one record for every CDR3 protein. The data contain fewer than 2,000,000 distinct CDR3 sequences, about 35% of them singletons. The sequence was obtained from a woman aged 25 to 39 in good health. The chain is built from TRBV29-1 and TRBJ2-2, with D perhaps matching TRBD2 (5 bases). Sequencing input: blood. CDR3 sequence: CSAAGHSNTGERFF. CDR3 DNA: TGCAGCGCTGCGGGCCATAGTAACACCGGGGAGCGGTTTTTT.